Below, one TCR beta chain is given with its context. The CDR3 sequence is 14 residues long. Germline values: CDR1 GTSNPN, CDR2 SVGIG (reference sequence). The V end lost 0 bases, the J end lost 5 bases, and 13 bases lay between the germline ends. The sample originates from a study of blood T cell repertoires in COVID-19. Study information: The samples span acute and convalescent COVID-19 from the United States, Italy and Spain. Sample material is recorded as cDNA or gDNA derived from T cells, B-cell-depleted T cells, or PBMCs.

In the original analysis: Estimated nucleated cell counts came from reference gene primer amplification. Only in-frame clones appear in the TCRdb table, and some are missing; sequencing was by immunoSEQ multiplex PCR. The V and J calls and clone size are taken from that table; D and trimming were inferred from the DNA. This sample has some 130,000 clones, with about 80% found just once. The J gene is TRBJ1-2, the V gene TRBV30; D is perhaps TRBD1 (5 bases). The receptor was isolated from a woman aged 50 to 65 with acute or convalescent COVID-19. What was sequenced was peripheral blood. The CDR3 protein is CAWSVSRTKYGYTF. In nucleotides, the CDR3 is TGTGCCTGGAGTGTATCTAGGACAAAGTATGGCTACACCTTC.